Listed below are T cell receptor beta chains from one sample, sequenced in a study of blood T cells in healthy people across ages. Each CDR3 protein is one row after TCRdb ran MiXCR on the 5' RACE reads. This sample has hundreds of thousands of distinct CDR3 sequences, with roughly 32% found just once. The source material was blood. These receptors were collected from an elderly woman in good health. CDR3s include the opening cysteine and the closing phenylalanine or tryptophan.

TRBJ1-4 | TRBV6-6 | CASRQGQGVKLFF
TRBJ1-1 | TRBV18 | CASSPQNLPGQGSEAFF
TRBJ1-5 | TRBV5-6 | CASSSGQLSNQPQHF
TRBJ2-5 | TRBV20-1 | CSARPGTGGEETQYF
TRBJ2-5 | TRBV7-2 | CASSFAGTGIFEGTQYF
TRBJ1-2 | TRBV7-9 | CASSFFRGGDGYTF
TRBJ1-2 | TRBV29-1 | CSVSDFGSTF
TRBJ2-3 | TRBV20-1 | CRASSAADTQYF
TRBJ2-3 | TRBV5-1 | CASRLAGLITDTQYF
TRBJ2-1 | TRBV25-1 | CASSGTRGSVDEQFF
TRBJ1-5 | TRBV20-1 | CSARTFNDNQPQHF
TRBJ1-5 | TRBV29-1 | CSVAEGSGNQPQHF
TRBJ2-4 | TRBV6-6 | CASREAKNIQYF
TRBJ1-1 | TRBV12-3/TRBV12-4 | CASSKGLNTEAFF
TRBJ1-1 | TRBV19 | CASKWQGTEAFF
TRBJ1-2 | TRBV5-1 | CASSLAETTGYGYTF
TRBJ1-6 | TRBV30 | CAWRESGNSPLHF
TRBJ2-7 | TRBV20-1 | CSALSDGFYEQYF
TRBJ1-1 | TRBV7-2 | CASSLDTLRAGENTEAFF
TRBJ2-3 | TRBV29-1 | CSVELSGTDTQYF
TRBJ1-1 | TRBV27 | CASSSSREGPNTEAFF
TRBJ1-2 | TRBV5-1 | CASSLKGGSDGYTF
TRBJ2-7 | TRBV7-2 | CASSSMTGYSYEQYF
TRBJ2-3 | TRBV7-2 | CASSLVQGATTDTQYF
TRBJ2-5 | TRBV7-2 | CASQREETQYF
TRBJ2-7 | TRBV27 | CASRGDLFSYEQYF
TRBJ2-1 | TRBV5-1 | CASSQRAGGGNEQFF